This T cell receptor (beta chain) was profiled in a study of T cell repertoires in cytomegalovirus infection. Background on the study: From public TCR beta signatures came an indication of both CMV infection and matching HLA type. Study results and limitations: CMV carriers having the relevant HLA were flagged by cumulative public TCR beta family frequency. In two of eight donors, the top clonotype was HLA-C-restricted CMV-specific.

The V gene lost 5 bases and the J gene lost 2 bases, with 16 bases spanning the gap. The length of the CDR3 is 16 residues. CDR1 SGHVS and CDR2 FQNEAQ come from the germline V gene. A single record per CDR3 protein comes from TCRdb applying MiXCR to the reads. Of roughly 800,000 distinct CDR3 sequences listed, roughly 29% were seen once; the top ten hold around 13%. Worth noting for this clonotype: The antigen remains undetermined.

This chain links TRBV7-8 with TRBJ1-5; maybe TRBD1 (5 bases). Sequencing was performed on cultured CD8+ T cells from PBMCs, taken from culture after CMV antigen stimulation. The TCR comes from a human donor in good health (CMV status not recorded). Some clones in this sample may be carry-over from other donors' samples. CDR3 in DNA: TGTGCCAGCAGCCCAGGTCGGAGGGGAGGCAATCAGCCCCAGCATTTT. This translates into CASSPGRRGGNQPQHF.